The entry below gives a single T cell receptor (beta chain) sequence along with its context. Its antigen is currently unknown. The CDR3 has 14 amino acids. With 8 bases removed from V and 4 bases from J, the gap between germline ends came to 20 bases. The germline V gene has CDR1 GTSNPN and CDR2 SVGIG (reference sequence). The entry originates in a study of cytomegalovirus exposure and HLA in healthy donors. Study-wide results and caveats: Sequencing artifact likely explains a cluster of highly shared sequence variants.

The donors were healthy bone marrow donors. Primers included in the PCR were 60 Vbeta and 13 Jbeta primers. TCRdb's table, derived via immunoSEQ multiplex PCR, lists solely in-frame clones and lacks some. Here the sample spans about 160,000 clones, 75% being singletons. The sequenced sample consisted of PBMCs. The chain links TRBV30 to TRBJ1-1; D possibly corresponds to TRBD1 (5 bases). The TCR sequence derives from a woman aged 50 to 60 in good health and CMV-seropositive. The CDR3 DNA is TGTGCCACCGAAAGGGACGGGGGGACCACTGAAGCTTTCTTT. It encodes CATERDGGTTEAFF.